This TCR beta chain was observed in a study of cytomegalovirus exposure and HLA in healthy donors. Comments on this clone: The antigen remains undetermined.

Losses at the gene ends were 6 bases for V and 0 bases for J; bases not matched to a gene: 5. There are 15 residues in the CDR3. CDR1 SNHLY and CDR2 FYNNEI come from the germline V gene. Notes on the study in general: Later on, analysis showed that most CMV-associated TCR beta chains appeared to be HLA-restricted.

This PCR relied on a set of 60 Vbeta primers and 13 Jbeta primers. Sequencing was performed with immunoSEQ multiplex PCR; in TCRdb, only in-frame clones are kept and a portion is missing. The sample shows roughly 100,000 clones, about 69% of them seen only once. This receptor was identified in a man between 40 and 49 years old in good health and CMV-seronegative. What was sequenced was PBMCs. V usage is TRBV2 and J usage is TRBJ1-5; TRBD1 matches at 7 bases. Written as DNA, the CDR3 is TGTGCCAGCAGACCCGGACAGGTTAGCAATCAGCCCCAGCATTTT. Its protein product is CASRPGQVSNQPQHF. Full variable domain (rest looked up from reference TRBV2 and TRBJ1-5): EPEVTQTPSHQVTQMGQEVILRCVPISNHLYFYWYRQILGQKVEFLVSFYNNEISEKSEIFDDQFSVERPDGSNFTLKIRSTKLEDSAMYFCASRPGQVSNQPQHFGDGTRLSIL.